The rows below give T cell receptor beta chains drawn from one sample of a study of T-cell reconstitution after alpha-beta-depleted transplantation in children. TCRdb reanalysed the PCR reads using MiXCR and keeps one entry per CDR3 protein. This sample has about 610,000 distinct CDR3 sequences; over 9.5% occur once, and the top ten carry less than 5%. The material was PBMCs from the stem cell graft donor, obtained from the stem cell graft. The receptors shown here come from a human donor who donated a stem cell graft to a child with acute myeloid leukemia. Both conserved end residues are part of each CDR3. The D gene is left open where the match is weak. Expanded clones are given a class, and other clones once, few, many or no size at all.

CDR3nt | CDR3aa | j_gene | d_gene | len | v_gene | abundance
TGTGCCAGCAGGATCGACGGGGCCACCTACGAGCAGTACTTC | CASRIDGATYEQYF | TRBJ2-7 | . | 14 | TRBV6-2/TRBV6-3 | many
TGTGCCAGCAGTGACCTCCGGACAGGGAACACTGAAGCTTTCTTT | CASSDLRTGNTEAFF | TRBJ1-1 | TRBD1 | 15 | TRBV25-1 | .
TGTGCCAGCAGCCAAGCAATACCTAGCGGGGCAGGTGGAGATACGCAGTATTTT | CASSQAIPSGAGGDTQYF | TRBJ2-3 | TRBD2 | 18 | TRBV3-1 | .
TGTGCCAGCAGCTCAGCGACAGTAGGAGGGGTAAGGGGAGAGACCCAGTACTTC | CASSSATVGGVRGETQYF | TRBJ2-5 | . | 18 | TRBV7-2 | many
TGCAGTGCCGAACCCGCTAGCGGAGAAGAGACCCAGTACTTC | CSAEPASGEETQYF | TRBJ2-5 | TRBD2 | 14 | TRBV20-1 | .
TGTGCCAGCAGCCGCTGGGACCGCTCAACTAATGAAAAACTGTTTTTT | CASSRWDRSTNEKLFF | TRBJ1-4 | . | 16 | TRBV14 | .
TGTGCCAGCACCTTCGGGCTAGCGGGATATGAGCAGTTCTTC | CASTFGLAGYEQFF | TRBJ2-1 | TRBD2 | 14 | TRBV12-3/TRBV12-4 | many
TGTGCCAGCAGCCCAGCCCAGGGGTGGGATACGCAGTATTTT | CASSPAQGWDTQYF | TRBJ2-3 | . | 14 | TRBV7-2 | .
TGTGCCATCAGCGGGGGCAGGGTCACAGATACGCAGTATTTT | CAISGGRVTDTQYF | TRBJ2-3 | . | 14 | TRBV10-3 | many
TGCGCCAGCAGCTTGGCTGGCCAGGCTCGGAACGAGCAGTACTTC | CASSLAGQARNEQYF | TRBJ2-7 | . | 15 | TRBV5-1 | few
TGTGCCAGCAGCCAGGGACTAGCGGGTGAACACACTTTCACCGGGGAGCTGTTTTTT | CASSQGLAGEHTFTGELFF | TRBJ2-2 | TRBD2 | 19 | TRBV11-2 | .
TGTGCCAGCAGGGCCGGGACAGGGGAGACCCAGTACTTC | CASRAGTGETQYF | TRBJ2-5 | TRBD1 | 13 | TRBV7-2 | .
TGCAGCGGCCGGACAGCACTATCCACAGATACGCAGTATTTT | CSGRTALSTDTQYF | TRBJ2-3 | . | 14 | TRBV29-1 | .
TGTGCCAGCAGCCGGACTAGCGGGAGTACTGAGCAGTTCTTC | CASSRTSGSTEQFF | TRBJ2-1 | TRBD2 | 14 | TRBV6-1 | many
TGTGCCAGCAGCCCCTTGGTACAGGCTCTCATGGGCAGCACAGATACGCAGTATTTT | CASSPLVQALMGSTDTQYF | TRBJ2-3 | . | 19 | TRBV14 | few
TGTGCCAGCTCGCAAACTAGCTTAGGGCACTTCGAGCAGTTCTTC | CASSQTSLGHFEQFF | TRBJ2-1 | . | 15 | TRBV18 | .
TGTGCCAGCAGGGGAGGGACTACTTACGAGCAGTACTTC | CASRGGTTYEQYF | TRBJ2-7 | TRBD2 | 13 | TRBV12-3/TRBV12-4 | few
TGCAGCCTCCTGGGGACAGGGAATTACAATGAGCAGTTCTTC | CSLLGTGNYNEQFF | TRBJ2-1 | TRBD1 | 14 | TRBV29-1 | many
TGCGCCAGCGGGCAGGACAGGGGTCCCTCCTACGAGCAGTACTTC | CASGQDRGPSYEQYF | TRBJ2-7 | TRBD1 | 15 | TRBV5-1 | many